The next 13 T cell receptor beta chains were all read from a single sample in a study of tumor-infiltrating lymphocytes in primary liver carcinoma (dated by TCRdb to 2017 to 2019). TCRdb shows the sequencer as Illumina HiSeq 2500. Using a constant-region primer and ProtoScript II reverse transcriptase, TCRbeta-specific cDNA was reverse-transcribed from 500 to 650 ng total RNA. The TCRbeta libraries were prepared through three rounds of nested multiplex PCR following a slightly modified ARM-PCR procedure. The first two PCR rounds used multiplex TRBV1-TRBV30 forward primers with a Cbeta reverse primer, each for about 10 cycles. The public reads were quality trimmed at Q25 with fastp and then assembled into clones with MiXCR by TCRdb, keeping productive beta chains. Rows with one shared CDR3 protein collapse into an entry with the most common genes and DNA. This sample holds fewer than 85,000 distinct CDR3 sequences; 65% to 75% were observed only once. The ten largest clones add up to 26% of the sample.

Without any cell sorting, total RNA and DNA were co-extracted from about 21-30 mg of bulk tissue using the AllPrep DNA/RNA mini kit. The sample comprised tumor-adjacent normal liver tissue. These receptors were collected from a man aged 40-49 years with primary liver carcinoma and hepatitis B virus infection.

This rearrangement joins TRBV29-1 to TRBJ1-2; D unresolved. Germline V gives CDR1 SQVTM, CDR2 ANQGSEA. The germline V and J ends were trimmed by 6 bases and 3 bases, with 17 bases remaining between them. The CDR3 has 14 amino acids. CDR3 sequence (DNA): TGCAGCGTGTGGAACCCGGACCAGGACTATGGCTACACCTTC. Translated, it gives CSVWNPDQDYGYTF. The full variable domain, its missing parts supplied by reference TRBV29-1 and TRBJ1-2, is SAVISQKPSRDICQRGTSLTIQCQVDSQVTMMFWYRQQPGQSLTLIATANQGSEATYESGFVIDKFPISRPNLTFSTLTVSNMSPEDSSIYLCSVWNPDQDYGYTFGSGTRLTVV.

Comments on this clonotype: Germline is not matched at one junction end, which may reflect a read error. The chain is built from TRBV10-2 and TRBJ2-2; 14 bases line up with TRBD2. Germline V gene data show CDR1 as WSHSY and CDR2 as SAAADI. The CDR3 spans 18 residues. Written as DNA, the CDR3 is TGCACCAGCAGTGAGGCTAAGGGACTAGCGGGAGACACCGGGGAGCTGTTTTTT. Residues: CTSSEAKGLAGDTGELFF.

V is TRBV30 and J is TRBJ2-7, with D possibly matching TRBD2 (6 bases). The length of the CDR3 is 13 residues. Germline CDR1 GTSNPN, CDR2 SVGIG (reference sequence). CDR3 sequence reads: CTRSREDSYEQYF. CDR3 nucleotide sequence: TGTACCCGGAGTAGGGAGGACTCCTACGAGCAGTACTTC.

This clonotype was observed a single time. At one end, the junction sequence differs from germline, possibly due to a read error. The chain recombines TRBV5-5 with TRBJ2-5, with TRBD2 identical over 7 bases. Germline lookup yields CDR1 SGHKS and CDR2 YYEKEE (reference sequence). This CDR3 has 16 residues. In DNA form, the CDR3 reads TGTACCAGCAGCTGGGGTCACGGGGGGACCGGAGAGACCCATTACTTC. The encoded protein is CTSSWGHGGTGETHYF.

Concerning this clonotype itself: Germline and junction disagree at one end, which may indicate a read error. V and J are TRBV5-6 and TRBJ2-1, with 8 bases identical to TRBD2. The germline gives CDR1 SGHDT, CDR2 YYEEEE. This CDR3 has 16 amino acids. The CDR3 sequence: CATTVLGPGGYNGQFF. For the CDR3, the DNA is TGTGCCACTACTGTCCTTGGTCCGGGAGGGTACAATGGGCAGTTCTTC.

In the case of this clonotype: At one end the junction does not follow the germline gene, possibly because of a read error. The chain uses TRBV5-4 and TRBJ1-1, with D possibly TRBD1 on 6 matching bases. Germline CDR1 SGHNT, CDR2 YYREEE (reference sequence). The CDR3 runs 13 residues. In DNA form, the CDR3 reads TGTGCCAGCAGCTTGGTTGGTGGGGGCAAAGCTTTCTTC. It specifies CASSLVGGGKAFF.

This clonotype has at least ten counts. The chain carries TRBV7-9 and TRBJ2-7; D is unresolved. Per germline, CDR1 SEHNR and CDR2 FQNEAQ (reference sequence). This CDR3 has 14 amino acids. The ends were cut back, 7 bases at V and 3 bases at J, with 16 bases in the middle. The CDR3 protein is CASTPAGEIYEQYF. CDR3 bases: TGTGCCAGCACCCCGGCAGGAGAAATCTACGAGCAGTACTTC.

About this clonotype itself: A single base separates this from a much larger clone, so it may be a read error. The V call is TRBV7-9, the J call TRBJ2-6, with D perhaps matching TRBD2 (5 bases). This CDR3 has 15 amino acids. Germline V gene data show CDR1 as SEHNR and CDR2 as FQNEAQ (reference sequence). The CDR3 DNA follows: TGTGTCAGCAGCCATGGGAGCTCTGGGGCCAACGTCCTGACTTTC. Translation gives CVSSHGSSGANVLTF.

The table lists this clonotype with many counts. The rearrangement joins TRBV5-1 to TRBJ1-2; TRBD1 matches 7 bases. Germline V gene lookup returns CDR1 SGHRS and CDR2 YFSETQ. V shed 2 bases, J shed 5 bases, and the junction held 6 bases outside the gene matches. The CDR3 extends over 14 amino acids. This chain's CDR3 is CASSFGGTEYGYTF. In DNA form, the CDR3 reads TGCGCCAGCAGCTTTGGTGGGACAGAATATGGCTACACCTTC.

This clonotype showed up just a few times. V is TRBV7-8 and J is TRBJ2-7; D ambiguous. CDR1 SGHVS and CDR2 FQNEAQ come from the germline V gene. V lost 5 bases to trimming and J lost 3 bases, with 20 bases between them. The CDR3 has 16 residues. The CDR3, as DNA: TGTGCCAGCAGCATAGGAGTAGGGTTTGGGTTCTACGAGCAGTACTTC. Residues: CASSIGVGFGFYEQYF.

A word on this clonotype: Its ends do not fully match the called genes, so a read error is possible. The V gene is TRBV28, the J gene TRBJ2-1, with 13 bases matching TRBD2. This CDR3 contains 15 residues. CDR1 is MDHEN, CDR2 SYDVKM, per germline. CDR3 protein: CASSDPGTSGKRAGF. CDR3 nucleotides: TGTGCCAGCAGTGATCCCGGGACTAGCGGGAAACGGGCGGGCTTC. Full variable domain (remainder filled in from reference TRBV28 and TRBJ2-1): DVKVTQSSRYLVKRTGEKVFLECVQDMDHENMFWYRQDPGLGLRLIYFSYDVKMKEKGDIPEGYSVSREKKERFSLILESASTNQTSMYLCASSDPGTSGKRAGFGPGTRLTVL.

The chain couples TRBV6-6 to TRBJ1-1; D is uncertain. The CDR3 sequence is 14 residues long. CDR1 and CDR2 (germline): MNHNY, SVGAGI (reference sequence). The CDR3 DNA is TGTGCAGTGGGAGGCGGGTTTCAGAACACTGAAGCTTTCTTT. Its protein product is CAVGGGFQNTEAFF.

In the case of this clonotype: This sequence may be a read error, since a much larger clone differs from it by one base. The V gene is TRBV28, the J gene TRBJ1-5, with D unresolved. With 11 bases removed from V and 6 bases from J, the gap between germline ends came to 14 bases. This CDR3 region has 12 residues. CDR1 and CDR2 from the germline V gene are MDHEN and SYDVKM. The CDR3 protein is CACKDAGQPQHF. In nucleotides, the CDR3 is TGTGCCTGCAAGGATGCGGGTCAGCCCCAGCATTTT.